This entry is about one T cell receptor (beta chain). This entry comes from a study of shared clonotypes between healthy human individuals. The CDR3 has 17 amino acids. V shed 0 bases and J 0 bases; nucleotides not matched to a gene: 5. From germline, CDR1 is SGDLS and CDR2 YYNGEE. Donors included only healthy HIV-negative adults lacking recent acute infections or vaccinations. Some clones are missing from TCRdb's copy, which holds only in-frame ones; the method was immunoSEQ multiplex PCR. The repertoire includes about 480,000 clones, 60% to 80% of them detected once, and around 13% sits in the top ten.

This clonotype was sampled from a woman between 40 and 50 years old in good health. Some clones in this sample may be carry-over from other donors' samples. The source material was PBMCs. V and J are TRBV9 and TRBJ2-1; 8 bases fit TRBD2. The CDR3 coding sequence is TGTGCCAGCAGCGTAGCCAGCGGGAGTAGCTCCTACAATGAGCAGTTCTTC. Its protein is CASSVASGSSSYNEQFF.